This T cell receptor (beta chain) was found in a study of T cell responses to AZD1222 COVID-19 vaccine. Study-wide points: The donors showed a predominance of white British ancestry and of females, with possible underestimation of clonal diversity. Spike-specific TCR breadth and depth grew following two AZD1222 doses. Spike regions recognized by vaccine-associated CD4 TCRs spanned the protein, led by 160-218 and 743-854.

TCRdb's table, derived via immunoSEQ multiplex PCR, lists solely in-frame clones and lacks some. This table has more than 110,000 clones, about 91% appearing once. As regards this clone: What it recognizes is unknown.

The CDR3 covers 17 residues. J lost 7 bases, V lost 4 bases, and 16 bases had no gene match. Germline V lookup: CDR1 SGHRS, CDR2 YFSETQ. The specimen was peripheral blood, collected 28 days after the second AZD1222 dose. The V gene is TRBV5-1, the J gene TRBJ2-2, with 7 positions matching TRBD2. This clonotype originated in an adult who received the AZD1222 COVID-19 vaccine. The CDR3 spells CASSPSAEGLLIGELFF. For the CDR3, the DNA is TGCGCCAGCAGCCCCTCGGCGGAGGGACTACTAATCGGGGAGCTGTTTTTT.